These T cell receptor beta chains were read from a single sample in a study of T cells after yellow fever vaccination. TCRdb fed the 5' RACE reads into MiXCR, producing one record per CDR3 protein. The sample lists fewer than 500,000 distinct CDR3 sequences, roughly 20% occurring once. Sequences were derived from PBMCs, sampled before the yellow fever booster vaccination. The receptor source for this set is a man between 18 and 35 years old who received the YFV17D yellow fever vaccine. Each CDR3 is given without its conserved first and last residue.

v_gene: TRBV28; CDR3aa: ASSLSPQASGNTIY
v_gene: TRBV7-9; CDR3aa: ASSTPLGPTLNQETQY
v_gene: TRBV25-1; CDR3aa: ASSERLGGPNTEAF
v_gene: TRBV29-1; CDR3aa: SAETQY
v_gene: TRBV24-1; CDR3aa: ATSDIQGSDTQY
v_gene: TRBV7-6; CDR3aa: ASSLGTGGFSPLH
v_gene: TRBV5-1; CDR3aa: ASSIQGAEAF
v_gene: TRBV11-3; CDR3aa: ASSSQGDTQY
v_gene: TRBV19; CDR3aa: ASSIGQGDSGNTIY
v_gene: TRBV18; CDR3aa: ASSPGQGGYT
v_gene: TRBV6-2/TRBV6-3; CDR3aa: ASSPHEVAARYGYT
v_gene: TRBV20-1; CDR3aa: SARDSQQETQY
v_gene: TRBV7-2; CDR3aa: ASSGGGGPYGYT
v_gene: TRBV12-5; CDR3aa: ASGETGWDTEAF
v_gene: TRBV14; CDR3aa: ASSQGWTDLYGYT
v_gene: TRBV6-1; CDR3aa: ASSELAGSATDTQY
v_gene: TRBV7-9; CDR3aa: GNDDWGKDTDTQY
v_gene: TRBV5-1; CDR3aa: ASSLGTGINEKLF
v_gene: TRBV6-5; CDR3aa: ASSYSKTRWGEKLF
v_gene: TRBV7-9; CDR3aa: ASSSDRGKVYGYT
v_gene: TRBV11-2; CDR3aa: ASSLLAGNTIY